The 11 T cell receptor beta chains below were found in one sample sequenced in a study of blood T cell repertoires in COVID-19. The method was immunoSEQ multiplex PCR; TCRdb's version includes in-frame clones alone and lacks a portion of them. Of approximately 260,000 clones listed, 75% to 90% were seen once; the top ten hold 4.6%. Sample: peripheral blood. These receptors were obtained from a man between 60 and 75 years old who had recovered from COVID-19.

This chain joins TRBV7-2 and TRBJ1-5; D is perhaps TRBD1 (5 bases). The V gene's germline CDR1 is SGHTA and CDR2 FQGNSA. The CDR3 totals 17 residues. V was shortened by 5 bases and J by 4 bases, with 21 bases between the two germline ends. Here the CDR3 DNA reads TGTGCCAGCAGCCACCCCCGGGGGGGGTCTCCGAATCAGCCCCAGCATTTT. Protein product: CASSHPRGGSPNQPQHF.

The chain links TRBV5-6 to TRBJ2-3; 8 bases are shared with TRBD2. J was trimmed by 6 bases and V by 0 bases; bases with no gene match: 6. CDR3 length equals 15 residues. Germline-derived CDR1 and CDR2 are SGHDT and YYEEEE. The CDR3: CASSLGPTSADTQYF. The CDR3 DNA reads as TGTGCCAGCAGCTTGGGCCCGACTAGCGCCGATACGCAGTATTTT.

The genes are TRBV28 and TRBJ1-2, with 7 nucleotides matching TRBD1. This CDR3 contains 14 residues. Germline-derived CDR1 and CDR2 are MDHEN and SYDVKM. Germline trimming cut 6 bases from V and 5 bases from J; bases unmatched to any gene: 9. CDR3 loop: CASSWRGGGYGYTF. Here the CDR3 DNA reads TGTGCCAGCAGCTGGAGAGGGGGCGGGTATGGCTACACCTTC.

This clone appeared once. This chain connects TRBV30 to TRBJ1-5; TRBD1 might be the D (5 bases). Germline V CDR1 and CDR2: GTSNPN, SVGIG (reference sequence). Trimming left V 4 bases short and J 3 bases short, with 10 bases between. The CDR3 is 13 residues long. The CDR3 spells CAWTRGVNQPQHF. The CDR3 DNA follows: TGTGCCTGGACTCGGGGGGTCAATCAGCCCCAGCATTTT.

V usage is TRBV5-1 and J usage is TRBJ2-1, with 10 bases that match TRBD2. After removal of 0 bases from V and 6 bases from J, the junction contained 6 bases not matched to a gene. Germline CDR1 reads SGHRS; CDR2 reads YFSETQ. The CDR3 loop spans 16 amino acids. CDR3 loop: CASSLGASGRVNEQFF. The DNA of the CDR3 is TGCGCCAGCAGCTTGGGGGCTAGCGGGAGAGTCAATGAGCAGTTCTTC.

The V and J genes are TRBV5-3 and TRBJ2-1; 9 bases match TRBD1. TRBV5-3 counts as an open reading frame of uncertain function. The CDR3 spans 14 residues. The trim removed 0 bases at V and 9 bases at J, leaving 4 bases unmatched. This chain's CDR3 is CARSLVGQGVEQFF. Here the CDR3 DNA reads TGTGCCAGAAGCTTGGTGGGACAGGGCGTTGAGCAGTTCTTC.

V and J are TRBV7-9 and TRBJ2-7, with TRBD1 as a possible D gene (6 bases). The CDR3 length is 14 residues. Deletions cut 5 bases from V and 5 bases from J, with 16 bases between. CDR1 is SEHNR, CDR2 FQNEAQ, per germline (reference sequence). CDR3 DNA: TGTGCCAGCAGCCAACCCGGCAGGGGCGACGAGCAGTACTTC. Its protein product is CASSQPGRGDEQYF.

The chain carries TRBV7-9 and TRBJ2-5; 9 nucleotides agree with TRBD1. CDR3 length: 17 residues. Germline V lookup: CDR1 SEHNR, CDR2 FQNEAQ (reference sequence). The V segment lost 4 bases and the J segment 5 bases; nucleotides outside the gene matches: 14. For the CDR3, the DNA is TGTGCCAGCAGCTGGACAGGGGTCAGGGACGTCCGGGAGACCCAGTACTTC. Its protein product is CASSWTGVRDVRETQYF.

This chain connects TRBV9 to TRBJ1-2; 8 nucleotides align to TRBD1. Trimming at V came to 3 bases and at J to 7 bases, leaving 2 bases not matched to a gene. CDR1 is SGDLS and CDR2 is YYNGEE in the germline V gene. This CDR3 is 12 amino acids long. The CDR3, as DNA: TGTGCCAGCAGCGAAACAGGGGGTGGCTACACCTTC. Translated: CASSETGGGYTF.

The CDR3 reads CASSTRQDQPQHF. The CDR3 DNA follows: TGTGCCAGCAGCACGAGACAGGATCAGCCCCAGCATTTT. This chain joins TRBV7-2 and TRBJ1-5; tentatively, D is TRBD1 (6 bases). The CDR3 is 13 amino acids. Looked up from germline, CDR1 is SGHTA and CDR2 is FQGNSA. Trimming removed 5 bases at V and 5 bases at J, with 10 bases between.

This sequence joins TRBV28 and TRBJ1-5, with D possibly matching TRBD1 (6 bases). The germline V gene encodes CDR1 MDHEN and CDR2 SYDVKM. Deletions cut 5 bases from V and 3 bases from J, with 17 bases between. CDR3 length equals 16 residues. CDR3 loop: CASSLYRDTFNQPQHF. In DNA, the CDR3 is TGTGCCAGCAGTCTATACCGGGACACCTTCAATCAGCCCCAGCATTTT. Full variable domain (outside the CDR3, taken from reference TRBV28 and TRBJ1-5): DVKVTQSSRYLVKRTGEKVFLECVQDMDHENMFWYRQDPGLGLRLIYFSYDVKMKEKGDIPEGYSVSREKKERFSLILESASTNQTSMYLCASSLYRDTFNQPQHFGDGTRLSIL.